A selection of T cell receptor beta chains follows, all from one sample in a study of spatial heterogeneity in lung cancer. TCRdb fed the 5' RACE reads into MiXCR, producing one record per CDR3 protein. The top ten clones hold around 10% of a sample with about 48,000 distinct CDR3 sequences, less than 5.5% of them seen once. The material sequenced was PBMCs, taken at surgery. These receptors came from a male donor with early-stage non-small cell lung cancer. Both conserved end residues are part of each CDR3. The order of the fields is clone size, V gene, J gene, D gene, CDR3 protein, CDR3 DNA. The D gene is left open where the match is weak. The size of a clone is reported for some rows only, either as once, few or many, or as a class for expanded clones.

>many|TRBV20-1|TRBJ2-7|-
CSARVREFYEQYF
TGCAGTGCTAGAGTTAGGGAGTTCTACGAGCAGTACTTC
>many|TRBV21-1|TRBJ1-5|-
CASSPRGSMGNQPQHF
TGTGCCAGCAGCCCACGGGGATCTATGGGCAATCAGCCCCAGCATTTT
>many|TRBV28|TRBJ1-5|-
CASSPPQAGNQPQHF
TGTGCCAGCAGTCCCCCGCAGGCGGGCAATCAGCCCCAGCATTTT
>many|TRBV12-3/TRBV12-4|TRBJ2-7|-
CASSSGGKHSYEQYF
TGTGCCAGCAGTTCAGGTGGTAAACACTCGTACGAGCAGTACTTC
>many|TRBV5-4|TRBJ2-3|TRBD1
CASSPDRGRTDTQYF
TGTGCCAGCAGCCCGGACAGGGGGCGGACAGATACGCAGTATTTT
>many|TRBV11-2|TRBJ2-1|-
CASSLDTIEQFF
TGTGCCAGCAGCTTAGATACAATCGAGCAGTTCTTC
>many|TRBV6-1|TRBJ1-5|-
CASSRQWGNQPQHF
TGTGCCAGCAGTCGCCAGTGGGGCAATCAGCCCCAGCATTTT
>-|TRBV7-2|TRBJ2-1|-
CASSPRGPIYNEQFF
TGTGCCAGCAGCCCCCGGGGACCAATATACAATGAGCAGTTCTTC
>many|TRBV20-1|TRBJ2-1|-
CSARPTREQFF
TGCAGTGCTAGGCCCACAAGGGAGCAGTTCTTC
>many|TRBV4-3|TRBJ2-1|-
CASSQNPRGSYNEQFF
TGCGCCAGCAGCCAGAATCCCCGAGGGTCCTACAATGAGCAGTTCTTC
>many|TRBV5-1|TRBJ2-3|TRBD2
CASSSGLDTDTQYF
TGCGCCAGCAGCTCCGGACTAGACACAGATACGCAGTATTTT
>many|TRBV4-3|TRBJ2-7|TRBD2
CASSQGLAGGFVEQYF
TGCGCCAGCAGCCAAGGACTAGCGGGAGGTTTTGTCGAGCAGTACTTC
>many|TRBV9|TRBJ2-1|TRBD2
CASSVAAGAYNEQFF
TGTGCCAGCAGCGTAGCAGCGGGAGCATACAATGAGCAGTTCTTC
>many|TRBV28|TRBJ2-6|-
CASSRYSGANVLTF
TGTGCCAGCAGCCGGTACTCTGGGGCCAACGTCCTGACTTTC
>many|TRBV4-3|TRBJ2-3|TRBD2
CASSQEGGWGTSGPGTQYF
TGCGCCAGCAGCCAAGAGGGCGGGTGGGGGACTAGCGGTCCTGGTACGCAGTATTTT
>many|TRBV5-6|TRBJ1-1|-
CASSLAGLSPEAFF
TGTGCCAGCTCCTTGGCAGGGTTAAGCCCTGAAGCTTTCTTT
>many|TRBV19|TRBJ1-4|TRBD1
CASSYMGSGTGDEKLFF
TGTGCCAGTAGTTATATGGGATCCGGGACAGGGGATGAAAAACTGTTTTTT
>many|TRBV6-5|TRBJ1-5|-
CASSYFSGQPQHF
TGTGCCAGCAGTTACTTTTCCGGACAGCCCCAGCATTTT
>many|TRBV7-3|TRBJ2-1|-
CASSYDPSSYNEQFF
TGTGCCAGCAGTTATGACCCGAGCTCCTACAATGAGCAGTTCTTC
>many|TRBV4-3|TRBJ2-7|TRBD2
CASSPRLAGAYEQYF
TGCGCCAGCAGCCCGCGACTAGCGGGGGCATACGAGCAGTACTTC
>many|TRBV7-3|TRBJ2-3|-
CASSLGIHLGDTQYF
TGTGCCAGCAGCTTAGGAATCCATTTGGGAGATACGCAGTATTTT
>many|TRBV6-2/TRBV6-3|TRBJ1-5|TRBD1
CASSQFRGNQPQHF
TGTGCCAGCAGTCAATTCAGGGGGAATCAGCCCCAGCATTTT